These 9 T cell receptor beta chains came from one sample sequenced in a study of T cells in Graves' hyperthyroidism and ophthalmopathy. The investigators amplified TCR beta CDR3 regions from RNA transcripts. HTBI primers were used for first-round RT-PCR of the TCR CDR3. TCRdb analysed the multiplex PCR reads with MiXCR anew, one entry per CDR3 protein. Seen here are about 380,000 distinct CDR3 sequences, approximately 15% observed once, and the top ten hold about 19%. Sequenced input: blood. The receptor source for this set is a woman aged 25 to 39 with Graves' ophthalmopathy.

This clonotype appeared many times. CDR3 DNA sequence: TGTGCCAGCAGCCCCGCTCCGGGACAGGGGGCTGGGAATGAGCAGTTCTTC. The encoded protein is CASSPAPGQGAGNEQFF. This sequence joins TRBV7-2 and TRBJ2-1; 12 nucleotides match TRBD1. The CDR3 is 17 residues long. In germline, CDR1 is SGHTA, CDR2 FQGNSA. Germline trimming cut 5 bases from V and 7 bases from J; bases unmatched to any gene: 12.

This clonotype appeared many times. The chain combines TRBV28 with TRBJ2-1; D is tentatively TRBD1 or TRBD2 (6 bases each). Germline V gene data show CDR1 as MDHEN and CDR2 as SYDVKM. V dropped 5 bases and J dropped 7 bases, with 12 bases sitting between them. The CDR3 consists of 13 residues. CDR3 protein: CASSPGGGNEQFF. In DNA, the CDR3 is TGTGCCAGCAGTCCTGGAGGGGGGAATGAGCAGTTCTTC.

The chain uses TRBV29-1 and TRBJ1-2; possible D gene TRBD1, 6 bases. CDR1 is SQVTM and CDR2 is ANQGSEA in the germline V gene. Trimming took 3 bases from V and 1 from J, leaving 9 bases between them. This CDR3 spans 13 amino acids. The CDR3 coding sequence is TGCAGCGTTGATGCCAGGGGTAACTATGGCTACACCTTC. Protein: CSVDARGNYGYTF. The entire variable domain, with the rest obtained from reference TRBV29-1 and TRBJ1-2, is as follows: SAVISQKPSRDICQRGTSLTIQCQVDSQVTMMFWYRQQPGQSLTLIATANQGSEATYESGFVIDKFPISRPNLTFSTLTVSNMSPEDSSIYLCSVDARGNYGYTFGSGTRLTVV.

This clonotype appeared many times. The gene calls are TRBV2 and TRBJ1-5, with 7 bases aligning to TRBD1. J gave up 7 bases and V 3 bases, and 15 bases lay outside the gene matches. This CDR3 comprises 17 residues. Per the germline V gene, CDR1 is SNHLY and CDR2 is FYNNEI. Here the CDR3 DNA reads TGTGCCAGCAGTGAGCACGGGGACAGACCGCTAGGACAGCCCCAGCATTTT. Its protein product is CASSEHGDRPLGQPQHF.

This clonotype was recorded many times. This chain joins TRBV19 and TRBJ1-1; D ambiguous. Trimming removed 6 bases from V and 1 base from J, with 6 bases in between. The germline V gene has CDR1 LNHDA and CDR2 SQIVND (reference sequence). The CDR3 is 12 amino acids. As DNA, the CDR3 is TGTGCCAGTAGGACGGCGAACACTGAAGCTTTCTTT. Amino acid sequence: CASRTANTEAFF.

Many counts were recorded for this clonotype. This rearrangement joins TRBV28 to TRBJ1-1; D remains ambiguous. Trimming took 6 bases from V and 8 from J, leaving 10 bases between them. The length of the CDR3 is 11 residues. From germline, CDR1 is MDHEN and CDR2 SYDVKM. CDR3 protein: CASSSRSEAFF. The CDR3 DNA reads TGTGCCAGCAGCTCCCGATCCGAAGCTTTCTTT.

This clonotype was picked up one time. J is TRBJ1-3 and V is TRBV19; 7 nucleotides agree with TRBD1. J gave up 0 bases and V 5 bases, and 10 bases lay outside the gene matches. Germline V gene lookup returns CDR1 LNHDA and CDR2 SQIVND (reference sequence). This CDR3 spans 17 amino acids. The CDR3 protein is CASSGRDSRNSGNTIYF. The CDR3, as DNA: TGTGCCAGTAGTGGCCGGGACAGCCGAAACTCTGGAAACACCATATATTTT.

The rearrangement uses TRBV19 and TRBJ2-3; a possible D gene is TRBD2 (6 bases). V lost 2 bases and J lost 0, with 9 bases in between. The CDR3 length is 15 residues. The germline V gene encodes CDR1 LNHDA and CDR2 SQIVND (reference sequence). CDR3 sequence: CASSIQSGSTDTQYF. CDR3 sequence (DNA): TGTGCCAGTAGTATACAAAGCGGGAGCACAGATACGCAGTATTTT.

This clonotype was seen many times. The chain uses TRBV7-2 and TRBJ2-3, with unresolved D. The CDR3 sequence is 19 residues long. Trimming pared 5 bases from V and 1 base from J, leaving 25 bases between. In germline, CDR1 is SGHTA, CDR2 FQGNSA. The CDR3 bases are TGTGCCAGCAGCCCCACCTCATGGGATACTCTACCGGGCACAGATACGCAGTATTTT. This translates into CASSPTSWDTLPGTDTQYF.